The rows below give T cell receptor beta chains drawn from one sample of a study of shared clonotypes between healthy human individuals. Profiled with immunoSEQ multiplex PCR; TCRdb holds only in-frame clones, not every one. The profile shows fewer than 550,000 clones, around 79% of them singletons. The sequenced sample consisted of PBMCs. The source of these receptors is a woman in her thirties or forties in good health. Some clones in this sample may be carry-over from other donors' samples. CDR3s include the opening cysteine and the closing phenylalanine or tryptophan. A D gene is named only where the DNA matches it firmly. Size is stated for part of the rows, as once, few or many counts, or as a class when the clone is expanded.

clone size: -; J gene: TRBJ1-1; V gene: TRBV2; D gene: -; CDR3 DNA: TGTGCCAGCAGTGTAGACACAAACACTGAAGCTTTCTTT; CDR3 protein: CASSVDTNTEAFF
clone size: -; J gene: TRBJ1-1; V gene: TRBV7-3; D gene: -; CDR3 DNA: TGTGCCAGCAGCTGGGACTCGAACACTGAAGCTTTCTTT; CDR3 protein: CASSWDSNTEAFF
clone size: -; J gene: TRBJ1-4; V gene: TRBV9; D gene: -; CDR3 DNA: TGTGCCAGCAGCCCATCAGGGCAGGCGGCTAATGAAAAACTGTTTTTT; CDR3 protein: CASSPSGQAANEKLFF
clone size: -; J gene: TRBJ2-7; V gene: TRBV28; D gene: -; CDR3 DNA: TGTGCCAGCAGATTTATCGGGACGGAGGACTACGAGCAGTACTTC; CDR3 protein: CASRFIGTEDYEQYF
clone size: -; J gene: TRBJ2-1; V gene: TRBV6-4; D gene: TRBD2; CDR3 DNA: TGTGCCAGCAGTGAGCGAGCGGGGAATGAGCAGTTCTTC; CDR3 protein: CASSERAGNEQFF
clone size: -; J gene: TRBJ2-5; V gene: TRBV19; D gene: -; CDR3 DNA: TGTGCCAGTAGTCCCTTGGAGTACCAAGAGACCCAGTACTTC; CDR3 protein: CASSPLEYQETQYF
clone size: -; J gene: TRBJ2-1; V gene: TRBV2; D gene: TRBD1; CDR3 DNA: TGTGCCAGCAGTGATTGGGACAGGGGAAACAATGAGCAGTTCTTC; CDR3 protein: CASSDWDRGNNEQFF
clone size: -; J gene: TRBJ1-2; V gene: TRBV6-1; D gene: -; CDR3 DNA: TGTGCCAGCACCGGGTGGTCCCAGGGTAGCTATGGCTACACCTTC; CDR3 protein: CASTGWSQGSYGYTF
clone size: -; J gene: TRBJ2-3; V gene: TRBV10-3; D gene: -; CDR3 DNA: TGTGCCATCAGTTTAGGGAGAGCAGATACGCAGTATTTT; CDR3 protein: CAISLGRADTQYF
clone size: -; J gene: TRBJ1-1; V gene: TRBV15; D gene: -; CDR3 DNA: TGTGCCACCAGCAGAATCCAGCCACAGGGCGGGCCTGAAGCTTTCTTT; CDR3 protein: CATSRIQPQGGPEAFF
clone size: -; J gene: TRBJ2-2; V gene: TRBV6-1; D gene: TRBD2; CDR3 DNA: TGTGCCAGCAAGAAACTAGCGGGCCCCACCGGGGAGCTGTTTTTT; CDR3 protein: CASKKLAGPTGELFF
clone size: -; J gene: TRBJ2-5; V gene: TRBV18; D gene: -; CDR3 DNA: TGTGCCAGCTCACCCCTAGGGGGGGGTCAGACCCAGTACTTC; CDR3 protein: CASSPLGGGQTQYF
clone size: -; J gene: TRBJ2-1; V gene: TRBV7-3; D gene: -; CDR3 DNA: TGTGCCAGCAGCTTAGAGGGGCAGGGCACCTACAATGAGCAGTTCTTC; CDR3 protein: CASSLEGQGTYNEQFF
clone size: -; J gene: TRBJ2-3; V gene: TRBV7-9; D gene: TRBD2; CDR3 DNA: TGTGCCAGCAGCCCCGGGACTAGCGGGGTGAGCACAGATACGCAGTATTTT; CDR3 protein: CASSPGTSGVSTDTQYF
clone size: once; J gene: TRBJ2-7; V gene: TRBV5-4; D gene: -; CDR3 DNA: TGTGCCAGCAGCTTGGTGGCAGGCGAGCAGTACTTC; CDR3 protein: CASSLVAGEQYF
clone size: -; J gene: TRBJ1-2; V gene: TRBV5-1; D gene: TRBD1; CDR3 DNA: TGCGCCAGCAGCCTGGACAGGACTAACTATGGCTACACCTTC; CDR3 protein: CASSLDRTNYGYTF
clone size: -; J gene: TRBJ2-5; V gene: TRBV2; D gene: TRBD2; CDR3 DNA: TGTGCCGGATCCGGGACTAACCAAGAGACCCAGTACTTC; CDR3 protein: CAGSGTNQETQYF
clone size: -; J gene: TRBJ2-2; V gene: TRBV7-9; D gene: -; CDR3 DNA: TGTGCCAGCAGCTCAGGAGGGGGCACCGGGGAGCTGTTTTTT; CDR3 protein: CASSSGGGTGELFF
clone size: -; J gene: TRBJ2-1; V gene: TRBV6-1; D gene: TRBD2; CDR3 DNA: TGTGCCAGCACAACTAGCGTGAGCAATGAGCAGTTCTTC; CDR3 protein: CASTTSVSNEQFF
clone size: -; J gene: TRBJ2-7; V gene: TRBV27; D gene: TRBD1; CDR3 DNA: TGTGCCAGCAGACACGGGACAGCCGAACCCTACGAGCAGTACTTC; CDR3 protein: CASRHGTAEPYEQYF
clone size: -; J gene: TRBJ2-2; V gene: TRBV28; D gene: TRBD1; CDR3 DNA: TGTGCCAGCAGCCGCTCACAGGGGGCGCCCGGGGAGCTGTTTTTT; CDR3 protein: CASSRSQGAPGELFF
clone size: -; J gene: TRBJ1-2; V gene: TRBV5-6; D gene: TRBD1; CDR3 DNA: TGTGCCAGCAGCGTAAACAGGGGCGCGAGAGGCTACACCTTC; CDR3 protein: CASSVNRGARGYTF
clone size: few; J gene: TRBJ2-5; V gene: TRBV10-3; D gene: -; CDR3 DNA: TGTGCCATCAGTGAGAGAGGGGCTCAAGAGACCCAGTACTTC; CDR3 protein: CAISERGAQETQYF
clone size: -; J gene: TRBJ2-3; V gene: TRBV6-5; D gene: TRBD2; CDR3 DNA: TGTGCCAGCATGGCGGGAGGGTACACAGATACGCAGTATTTT; CDR3 protein: CASMAGGYTDTQYF
clone size: once; J gene: TRBJ2-7; V gene: TRBV27; D gene: -; CDR3 DNA: TGTGCCAGCAGTTACCACTATTCTTCCCACGAGCAGTACTTC; CDR3 protein: CASSYHYSSHEQYF
clone size: -; J gene: TRBJ2-7; V gene: TRBV27; D gene: TRBD1; CDR3 DNA: TGTGCCAGCAGTTTAAGTAAGACAGGGCAAAGGACCTACGAGCAGTACTTC; CDR3 protein: CASSLSKTGQRTYEQYF
clone size: -; J gene: TRBJ1-5; V gene: TRBV19; D gene: TRBD1; CDR3 DNA: TGTGCCAGTAGTATAGGGGGACAGCTTAATCAGCCCCAGCATTTT; CDR3 protein: CASSIGGQLNQPQHF
clone size: many; J gene: TRBJ1-5; V gene: TRBV19; D gene: -; CDR3 DNA: TGTGCCAGTAGTATAAGGGGGGAGCGTCAGCCCCAGCATTTT; CDR3 protein: CASSIRGERQPQHF
clone size: once; J gene: TRBJ1-2; V gene: TRBV6-5; D gene: -; CDR3 DNA: TGTGCCAGCAGTTACTCAGGCAGTCTTAACTATGGCTACACCTTC; CDR3 protein: CASSYSGSLNYGYTF
clone size: -; J gene: TRBJ2-2; V gene: TRBV7-8; D gene: -; CDR3 DNA: TGTGCCAGCAGCCCCGACAGATACACCGGGGAGCTGTTTTTT; CDR3 protein: CASSPDRYTGELFF
clone size: -; J gene: TRBJ1-1; V gene: TRBV9; D gene: TRBD1; CDR3 DNA: TGTGCCAGCAGCGGAGGACAGGGCACTGAAGCTTTCTTT; CDR3 protein: CASSGGQGTEAFF
clone size: many; J gene: TRBJ2-1; V gene: TRBV6-1; D gene: TRBD2; CDR3 DNA: TGTGCCAGCAGTGAAAGTAGCGGGAGTTACAATGAGCAGTTCTTC; CDR3 protein: CASSESSGSYNEQFF
clone size: -; J gene: TRBJ1-1; V gene: TRBV6-4; D gene: TRBD1; CDR3 DNA: TGTGCCAGCCTGGGACAGCTGAACACTGAAGCTTTCTTT; CDR3 protein: CASLGQLNTEAFF
clone size: -; J gene: TRBJ2-7; V gene: TRBV29-1; D gene: -; CDR3 DNA: TGCAGCGTCCAACTAGGAACAGCCCCCTACGAGCAGTACTTC; CDR3 protein: CSVQLGTAPYEQYF
clone size: -; J gene: TRBJ2-2; V gene: TRBV10-2; D gene: -; CDR3 DNA: TGCGCCAGCACCACACTAGCCCTAAACACCGGGGAGCTGTTTTTT; CDR3 protein: CASTTLALNTGELFF
clone size: many; J gene: TRBJ1-2; V gene: TRBV7-3; D gene: TRBD1; CDR3 DNA: TGTGCCAGCAGCTTAACCGGACAGGGGGATGGCTACACCTTC; CDR3 protein: CASSLTGQGDGYTF
clone size: -; J gene: TRBJ1-4; V gene: TRBV6-7; D gene: -; CDR3 DNA: TGTGCCAGCAGTTACCTGGGACGAGCTAATGAAAAACTGTTTTTT; CDR3 protein: CASSYLGRANEKLFF
clone size: -; J gene: TRBJ2-1; V gene: TRBV7-2; D gene: TRBD2; CDR3 DNA: TGTGCCAGCAGCTTTACTAGCGGGGGATACAATGAGCAGTTCTTC; CDR3 protein: CASSFTSGGYNEQFF
clone size: -; J gene: TRBJ2-1; V gene: TRBV7-9; D gene: -; CDR3 DNA: TGTGCCAGCTCTCAGGGCAGGTACAATGAGCAGTTCTTC; CDR3 protein: CASSQGRYNEQFF
clone size: -; J gene: TRBJ2-7; V gene: TRBV6-6; D gene: TRBD2; CDR3 DNA: TGTGCCAGCAGTTACGGGACTAGCGGGAGCTCCTACGAGCAGTACTTC; CDR3 protein: CASSYGTSGSSYEQYF
clone size: -; J gene: TRBJ1-1; V gene: TRBV29-1; D gene: -; CDR3 DNA: TGCAGCGTAAAAGGGGGAGAGTCCGTGAACACTGAAGCTTTCTTT; CDR3 protein: CSVKGGESVNTEAFF
clone size: -; J gene: TRBJ1-1; V gene: TRBV18; D gene: -; CDR3 DNA: TGTGCCAGCTCGGTCTCCCAGAACACTGAAGCTTTCTTT; CDR3 protein: CASSVSQNTEAFF
clone size: -; J gene: TRBJ1-2; V gene: TRBV29-1; D gene: TRBD1; CDR3 DNA: TGCAGCGTTCACAGGGGTCGTGCTGGCTACACCTTC; CDR3 protein: CSVHRGRAGYTF
clone size: -; J gene: TRBJ2-1; V gene: TRBV6-4; D gene: -; CDR3 DNA: TGTGCCAGCAGCCCGGGACAATTCTACAATGAGCAGTTCTTC; CDR3 protein: CASSPGQFYNEQFF
clone size: -; J gene: TRBJ2-7; V gene: TRBV9; D gene: -; CDR3 DNA: TGTGCCAGCAGCTCGTTCCTGGGGACCGAGCAGTACTTC; CDR3 protein: CASSSFLGTEQYF
clone size: -; J gene: TRBJ2-7; V gene: TRBV30; D gene: TRBD2; CDR3 DNA: TGTGCCTGGAGTGTGGGGGGGTACCCCTACGAGCAGTACTTC; CDR3 protein: CAWSVGGYPYEQYF
clone size: -; J gene: TRBJ1-2; V gene: TRBV7-3; D gene: -; CDR3 DNA: TGTGCCAGCAGCCCAGGCCGGGGAGGGAACTATGGCTACACCTTC; CDR3 protein: CASSPGRGGNYGYTF
clone size: -; J gene: TRBJ2-7; V gene: TRBV7-9; D gene: TRBD2; CDR3 DNA: TGTGCCAGCAGCCCGCCTCTGGGAGGGGACGAGCAGTACTTC; CDR3 protein: CASSPPLGGDEQYF
clone size: -; J gene: TRBJ2-2; V gene: TRBV4-1; D gene: -; CDR3 DNA: TGCGCCAGCAGCCCCTTTAATCCGGCCGGGGAGCTGTTTTTT; CDR3 protein: CASSPFNPAGELFF
clone size: -; J gene: TRBJ2-7; V gene: TRBV6-1; D gene: -; CDR3 DNA: TGTGCCAGCAGTGCAGCGGGACAGTCCTACGAGCAGTACTTC; CDR3 protein: CASSAAGQSYEQYF
clone size: -; J gene: TRBJ1-1; V gene: TRBV7-9; D gene: TRBD1; CDR3 DNA: TGTGCCAGCAGCCCAGGGGGTGAGGACACTGAAGCTTTCTTT; CDR3 protein: CASSPGGEDTEAFF